This section outlines one T cell receptor (beta chain) sequence together with its context. The data belong to a study of T cell changes during pregnancy in multiple sclerosis. The repertoire was sequenced with immunoSEQ multiplex PCR; TCRdb's copy has only in-frame clones and lacks some. Of some 80,000 clones detected, around 90% appear once; the ten largest clones hold over 1.3%. V was clipped by 5 bases and J by 4 bases; unmatched bases: 7. The CDR3 totals 16 residues. Germline lookup yields CDR1 MNHEY and CDR2 SMNVEV (reference sequence). The source is a female donor with multiple sclerosis, enrolled in a pregnancy study. V gene TRBV27 combines with J gene TRBJ1-6, with 8 bases identical to TRBD1. The starting material was peripheral blood, obtained before pregnancy. The CDR3 bases are TGTGCCAGCAGTCTCCGACAGGGGACGTATAATTCACCCCTCCACTTT. Its protein is CASSLRQGTYNSPLHF.